This T cell receptor (beta chain) is drawn from a study of cytomegalovirus exposure and HLA in healthy donors. Germline V CDR1 and CDR2: SSHAT, FNYEAQ (reference sequence). CDR3 size: 14 residues. The PCR had 60 Vbeta and 13 Jbeta primers. Assay: immunoSEQ multiplex PCR; the TCRdb copy retains only in-frame clones and omits some. The sample shows over 150,000 clones, roughly 80% of them seen only once. Concerning this clone: A junction end diverges from the germline sequence, so it may reflect a read error.

The sequenced material came from PBMCs. The V gene is TRBV7-7, the J gene TRBJ2-7; the D gene is possibly TRBD1 (5 bases). This TCR was sampled from a male donor in good health and CMV-seronegative. The CDR3 DNA is TGTGCTAGCAGCTTAGCCGACAGTTCTCACGAGCAGTACTTC. This codes for CASSLADSSHEQYF.